The T cell receptor (beta chain) described here comes from a study of CD8 T cells in ankylosing spondylitis (dated by TCRdb to between 2016 and 2019). The study in broad terms: The study profiled T cell receptor beta repertoires in healthy donors and ankylosing spondylitis patients to find disease-linked TCR variants. The full study cohort was made up of 25 to 30 ankylosing spondylitis patients and about a hundred healthy donors. Samples of peripheral blood were taken, and for ankylosing spondylitis patients, synovial fluid was collected as well. What the work shows at the level of the full study, not this receptor alone: In peripheral blood, the disease-linked clones were found at relatively low frequencies and had a CD8+ phenotype. Significant enrichment of the disease-linked clones was reported in matched synovial fluid samples from ankylosing spondylitis patients. A TCR beta motif of fewer than 10 highly homologous amino acid variants appeared characteristic of blood from ankylosing spondylitis patients. Some motif variants had previously been reported in the synovial fluid and blood of reactive arthritis patients, which suggests shared mechanisms of disease initiation.

Sequencing used an Illumina HiSeq 2500. TCR beta libraries were prepared by quantitative 5'-RACE with molecular barcodes. The authors processed their data as follows. A new computational method based on a probabilistic model of VDJ rearrangement was used to identify disease-linked TCR variants. The public reads were reanalyzed by TCRdb: fastp trimming at Q25, MiXCR alignment, in-frame beta chains only. Each record represents a unique CDR3 protein, reported with the most common genes and DNA among its rows. Here the V and J calls rest on TCRdb's processing, not on the authors' analysis. The sample includes about 800,000 distinct CDR3 sequences, with about an eighth observed a single time. The ten largest clonotypes hold 0.51% of the sample. This clonotype was counted many times. Its antigen is currently not known. Base-call qualities are not available, and no considerably larger clone is one nucleotide away.

The CDR3 contains 14 residues, cysteine and phenylalanine counted. Just the 42-base CDR3 DNA is kept, in frame starting at base 1. Based on the germline V gene (reference sequence), the CDR1 and CDR2 sequences are DFQATT and SNEGSKA. V and J are truncated by 3 bases and 5 bases respectively, leaving an intervening sequence of 16 bases. The receptor's source is a male donor with ankylosing spondylitis. The rearrangement joined TRBV20-1 to TRBJ1-1; the D gene lacks a confident call. Sample: blood, either unsorted or a sorted T cell fraction (not recorded which). The sequenced DNA: TGCAGTGCTAGTAGGAGGGTTTTGGGGACTGAAGCTTTCTTT. Translation gives CSASRRVLGTEAFF.